A selection of T cell receptor beta chains follows, all from one sample in a study of T cell responses to AZD1222 COVID-19 vaccine. Libraries were prepared by immunoSEQ multiplex PCR; TCRdb keeps only in-frame clonotypes and omits some of them. This sample has roughly 70,000 clones, with 86% found just once. The specimen comprised peripheral blood, sampled on day 0 of AZD1222 vaccination. The receptors shown here come from an adult in good health. CDR3s leave out the opening cysteine and the closing phenylalanine or tryptophan. Fields, in order: CDR3 length, V gene, J gene, CDR3 protein.

cdr3_length: 10
v_call: TRBV30
j_call: TRBJ2-7
cdr3_aa: AWMGRGGEQY

cdr3_length: 12
v_call: TRBV19
j_call: TRBJ1-3
cdr3_aa: ASSFGSSGNTIY

cdr3_length: 12
v_call: TRBV11-3
j_call: TRBJ1-1
cdr3_aa: ASSSRTGDTEAF

cdr3_length: 10
v_call: TRBV5-8
j_call: TRBJ1-1
cdr3_aa: AILARNTEAF

cdr3_length: 11
v_call: TRBV10-3
j_call: TRBJ1-3
cdr3_aa: AIRDGSGNTIY

cdr3_length: 11
v_call: TRBV19
j_call: TRBJ2-5
cdr3_aa: ASSNNIQETQY

cdr3_length: 10
v_call: TRBV2
j_call: TRBJ2-1
cdr3_aa: ASRLLYNEQF

cdr3_length: 11
v_call: TRBV30
j_call: TRBJ1-4
cdr3_aa: AGTRGDSEKLF

cdr3_length: 13
v_call: TRBV5-8
j_call: TRBJ2-1
cdr3_aa: ASRRTSGNYNEQF

cdr3_length: 11
v_call: TRBV30
j_call: TRBJ1-1
cdr3_aa: AWSYPPLLEAF

cdr3_length: 12
v_call: TRBV10-3
j_call: TRBJ2-6
cdr3_aa: AISTTLGANVLT

cdr3_length: 11
v_call: TRBV6-4
j_call: TRBJ2-3
cdr3_aa: ASSEGSADTQY

cdr3_length: 14
v_call: TRBV7-6
j_call: TRBJ2-3
cdr3_aa: ASSLGQAGARDTQY

cdr3_length: 13
v_call: TRBV27
j_call: TRBJ1-3
cdr3_aa: ASSPQAGSGNTIY

cdr3_length: 13
v_call: TRBV7-2
j_call: TRBJ1-4
cdr3_aa: ASSAGQGAYEKLF

cdr3_length: 11
v_call: TRBV19
j_call: TRBJ1-5
cdr3_aa: ASSSPAGQPQH

cdr3_length: 12
v_call: TRBV30
j_call: TRBJ2-3
cdr3_aa: AWDGGAGTDTQY

cdr3_length: 12
v_call: TRBV29-1
j_call: TRBJ2-5
cdr3_aa: SACGAGPQETQY

cdr3_length: 12
v_call: TRBV20-1
j_call: TRBJ2-7
cdr3_aa: SASGGSGRYEQY

cdr3_length: 13
v_call: TRBV19
j_call: TRBJ1-5
cdr3_aa: ASSETGEWNQPQH

cdr3_length: 11
v_call: TRBV28
j_call: TRBJ1-2
cdr3_aa: ASSQTGFGGYT

cdr3_length: 9
v_call: TRBV20-1
j_call: TRBJ2-3
cdr3_aa: SARGTDTQY

cdr3_length: 11
v_call: TRBV28
j_call: TRBJ2-7
cdr3_aa: ASRRQTTYEQY

cdr3_length: 13
v_call: TRBV7-9
j_call: TRBJ1-1
cdr3_aa: ASSPLKGGNTEAF

cdr3_length: 14
v_call: TRBV6-1
j_call: TRBJ1-2
cdr3_aa: ASSEVVSSARVGYT

cdr3_length: 16
v_call: TRBV12-5
j_call: TRBJ2-1
cdr3_aa: ASGLVLVASGSPDEQF

cdr3_length: 16
v_call: TRBV27
j_call: TRBJ2-7
cdr3_aa: ASSFFPPQGTFAYEQY

cdr3_length: 12
v_call: TRBV29-1
j_call: TRBJ2-1
cdr3_aa: SVGAPTVNNEQF

cdr3_length: 8
v_call: TRBV19
j_call: TRBJ2-2
cdr3_aa: ASGLGELF

cdr3_length: 16
v_call: TRBV29-1
j_call: TRBJ1-4
cdr3_aa: SVEAEPGQKKTNEKLF

cdr3_length: 12
v_call: TRBV27
j_call: TRBJ2-7
cdr3_aa: ASSLQGEGYEQY

cdr3_length: 15
v_call: TRBV21-1
j_call: TRBJ2-1
cdr3_aa: ASSPRPQLAGDNEQF

cdr3_length: 11
v_call: TRBV7-9
j_call: TRBJ1-2
cdr3_aa: ASSLAGGDGYT

cdr3_length: 11
v_call: TRBV6-6
j_call: TRBJ2-5
cdr3_aa: ASSWAGEETQY

cdr3_length: 13
v_call: TRBV5-1
j_call: TRBJ2-7
cdr3_aa: ASSLVGGASYEQY

cdr3_length: 14
v_call: TRBV7-2
j_call: TRBJ1-5
cdr3_aa: ASSSPDRPVGEPQH

cdr3_length: 9
v_call: TRBV14
j_call: TRBJ2-3
cdr3_aa: ASSQEETQY

cdr3_length: 12
v_call: TRBV5-4
j_call: TRBJ1-2
cdr3_aa: ASSPDRGLGGYT

cdr3_length: 12
v_call: TRBV6-5
j_call: TRBJ2-7
cdr3_aa: ASSTGPGWNEQY

cdr3_length: 13
v_call: TRBV10-3
j_call: TRBJ2-1
cdr3_aa: AISESGEGVGEQF

cdr3_length: 12
v_call: TRBV3-1/TRBV3-2
j_call: TRBJ2-6
cdr3_aa: ASRDNSGANVLT

cdr3_length: 14
v_call: TRBV28
j_call: TRBJ2-2
cdr3_aa: ASSDLRGRTTGELF

cdr3_length: 13
v_call: TRBV6-1
j_call: TRBJ1-2
cdr3_aa: ASSEPPGGVNGYT

cdr3_length: 13
v_call: TRBV5-1
j_call: TRBJ2-2
cdr3_aa: ASSMDRANTGELF

cdr3_length: 14
v_call: TRBV18
j_call: TRBJ2-5
cdr3_aa: ASSLNRGHPQETQY

cdr3_length: 11
v_call: TRBV29-1
j_call: TRBJ1-2
cdr3_aa: SVDPHRDYGYT

cdr3_length: 13
v_call: TRBV7-2
j_call: TRBJ2-1
cdr3_aa: ASSSRDRGRNEQF

cdr3_length: 10
v_call: TRBV2
j_call: TRBJ1-4
cdr3_aa: ARRGFEGKLF

cdr3_length: 10
v_call: TRBV29-1
j_call: TRBJ1-2
cdr3_aa: SVVEDSYGYT